The rows below give T cell receptor beta chains drawn from one sample of a study of blood T cells in healthy people across ages. MiXCR, applied by TCRdb to the 5' RACE reads, yields one record per CDR3 protein. The sample yields some 850,000 distinct CDR3 sequences, roughly 24% seen once. The sample also formed part of further work on T cells of mothers and their children.

Material: blood. These receptors were obtained from a boy between 10 and 17 years old in good health. Both conserved end residues are part of each CDR3. A D gene is named only where the DNA matches it firmly. Size values are once, few and many counts, or a class for expanded clones, and some rows have none.

size,V,D,J,length,CDR3,DNA
-,TRBV12-3/TRBV12-4,-,TRBJ1-2,17,CASSPGGVGATYYGYTF,TGTGCCAGCAGCCCCGGAGGTGTTGGGGCGACTTACTATGGCTACACCTTC
many,TRBV3-1,-,TRBJ2-7,14,CASSQEQGYYEQYF,TGTGCCAGCAGCCAAGAGCAGGGATACTACGAGCAGTACTTC
-,TRBV29-1,TRBD1,TRBJ2-7,11,CSVRQGGEQYF,TGCAGCGTTCGACAGGGCGGCGAGCAGTACTTC
-,TRBV28,-,TRBJ1-5,14,CASSQGQFTDTQHF,TGTGCCAGCAGCCAAGGACAGTTCACAGATACGCAGCATTTT
-,TRBV5-1,TRBD2,TRBJ2-1,16,CASSASGGGSYNEQFF,TGCGCCAGCAGTGCCTCGGGCGGGGGATCTTACAATGAGCAGTTCTTC
few,TRBV5-1,-,TRBJ2-4,19,CASSLERLAGPLAKNIQYF,TGCGCCAGCAGCTTGGAACGTCTGGCCGGACCTTTAGCCAAAAACATTCAGTACTTC
few,TRBV6-5,-,TRBJ2-4,13,CASSYSSIGDRYF,TGTGCCAGCAGTTACTCGAGTATCGGGGATCGGTACTTC
few,TRBV14,-,TRBJ2-7,14,CASSHGRQTYEQYF,TGTGCCAGCAGCCACGGGAGACAAACCTACGAGCAGTACTTC
-,TRBV5-1,-,TRBJ2-1,14,CASSLVRIFDEQFF,TGCGCCAGCAGCTTGGTCAGGATATTCGATGAGCAGTTCTTC
-,TRBV29-1,-,TRBJ2-6,14,CSVEGDTGANVLTF,TGCAGCGTTGAAGGAGATACAGGGGCCAACGTCCTGACTTTC